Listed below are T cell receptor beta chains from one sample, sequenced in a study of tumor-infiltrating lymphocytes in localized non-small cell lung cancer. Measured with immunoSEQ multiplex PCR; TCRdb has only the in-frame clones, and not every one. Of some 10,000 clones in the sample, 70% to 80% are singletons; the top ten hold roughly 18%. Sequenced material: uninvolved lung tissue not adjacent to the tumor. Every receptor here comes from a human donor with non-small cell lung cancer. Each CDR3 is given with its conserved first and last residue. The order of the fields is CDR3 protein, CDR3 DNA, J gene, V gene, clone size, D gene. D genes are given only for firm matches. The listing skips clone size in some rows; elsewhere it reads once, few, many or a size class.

CDR3: CASSLEDSQPLHF; DNA: TGCGCCAGCAGCTTGGAGGACAGCCAGCCCCTCCACTTT; J: TRBJ1-6; V: TRBV5-1; size: NA; D: NA
CDR3: CASSQLTGGLSYEQYF; DNA: TGTGCCAGCAGCCAACTCACAGGGGGCCTCTCCTACGAGCAGTACTTC; J: TRBJ2-7; V: TRBV11-2; size: NA; D: TRBD1
CDR3: CASRLYSEQYF; DNA: TGTGCCAGCAGGCTATATAGCGAGCAGTACTTC; J: TRBJ2-7; V: TRBV2; size: NA; D: NA
CDR3: CASSLSAGTGGAQVGYTF; DNA: TGTGCCAGCAGTTTAAGTGCGGGGACAGGGGGCGCTCAGGTTGGCTACACCTTC; J: TRBJ1-2; V: TRBV27; size: NA; D: TRBD1
CDR3: CASSPGGLAGELFF; DNA: TGTGCCAGCAGCCCCGGGGGTTTGGCCGGGGAGCTGTTTTTT; J: TRBJ2-2; V: TRBV11-2; size: NA; D: NA
CDR3: CASSLALVAGANTDTQYF; DNA: TGTGCCAGCAGCTTAGCGCTTGTAGCGGGGGCCAACACAGATACGCAGTATTTT; J: TRBJ2-3; V: TRBV7-2; size: NA; D: TRBD2
CDR3: CASSSMGTTSYNEQFF; DNA: TGTGCCAGTAGTTCAATGGGTACCACCAGTTACAATGAGCAGTTCTTC; J: TRBJ2-1; V: TRBV19; size: NA; D: NA
CDR3: CASSLGKGNSPLHF; DNA: TGTGCCAGCAGCCTAGGAAAGGGCAATTCACCCCTCCACTTT; J: TRBJ1-6; V: TRBV7-9; size: NA; D: NA
CDR3: CASSFEGTEAFF; DNA: TGCGCCAGCAGCTTCGAGGGAACTGAAGCTTTCTTT; J: TRBJ1-1; V: TRBV5-1; size: NA; D: NA
CDR3: CASHRDMNTEAFF; DNA: TGTGCCAGCCACAGGGACATGAACACTGAAGCTTTCTTT; J: TRBJ1-1; V: TRBV6-1; size: NA; D: NA
CDR3: CAISESYRATGELFF; DNA: TGTGCCATCAGTGAGTCTTACAGGGCCACCGGGGAGCTGTTTTTT; J: TRBJ2-2; V: TRBV10-3; size: NA; D: NA
CDR3: CASSLWLAGGDDEQFF; DNA: TGTGCCAGCAGCTTATGGCTAGCGGGGGGGGACGATGAGCAGTTCTTC; J: TRBJ2-1; V: TRBV7-2; size: NA; D: TRBD2
CDR3: CASSMRGTSGNEQYF; DNA: TGTGCCAGTAGTATGAGAGGGACTAGCGGTAACGAGCAGTACTTC; J: TRBJ2-7; V: TRBV19; size: NA; D: TRBD2
CDR3: CASSLTGSTDTQYF; DNA: TGTGCCAGCAGCTTGACGGGGTCCACAGATACGCAGTATTTT; J: TRBJ2-3; V: TRBV5-4; size: few; D: NA
CDR3: CASSPRQVLNEQFF; DNA: TGCGCCAGCAGTCCCAGACAGGTTTTGAATGAGCAGTTCTTC; J: TRBJ2-1; V: TRBV5-1; size: NA; D: NA
CDR3: CASSLRLAGVYNEQFF; DNA: TGTGCCAGCAGCCTAAGACTAGCGGGGGTTTACAATGAGCAGTTCTTC; J: TRBJ2-1; V: TRBV11-2; size: NA; D: TRBD2